This TCR beta chain was recorded in a study of T cell changes during pregnancy in multiple sclerosis. J lost 6 bases, V lost 10 bases, and 12 bases had no gene match. The CDR3 loop spans 14 amino acids. Germline loops: CDR1 MNHEY, CDR2 SMNVEV (reference sequence). Sequencing used immunoSEQ multiplex PCR; TCRdb keeps in-frame clones, though not all of them. The sample includes 40,000 or so clones, 90% of them seen just once. This specimen was CD8+ T cells from peripheral blood mononuclear cells, taken in the first trimester of pregnancy. This clonotype originated in a female donor with multiple sclerosis, enrolled in a pregnancy study. The chain recombines TRBV27 with TRBJ2-1; 7 bases align to TRBD2. The CDR3 loop is CATGAGLLVNEQFF. Written as DNA, the CDR3 is TGTGCCACCGGAGCGGGACTCCTAGTCAATGAGCAGTTCTTC.